This T cell receptor beta chain derives from a study of blood T cell repertoires in COVID-19. Study-level background: Samples came from the United States, Italy and Spain, spanning acute and convalescent COVID-19. T cells, B-cell-depleted T cells, or PBMCs supplied cDNA or gDNA.

How the authors handled the data: Nucleated cell counts were estimated from reference gene primer amplification. Libraries were prepared by immunoSEQ multiplex PCR; TCRdb keeps only in-frame clonotypes and omits some of them. V, J and clone size were drawn from that table, and D and trimming were deduced from the DNA. Altogether 200,000 or so clones are present, 70% to 90% being singletons, with the ten largest covering 0.7% to 0.95%. The source is a woman aged 70-85 years with acute or convalescent COVID-19. Sequencing input: peripheral blood.

CDR3 in DNA: TGTGCCAGCAGCTTTGGAGGCTCTGGAAACACCATATATTTT. Amino acids: CASSFGGSGNTIYF. The chain has TRBV7-9 and TRBJ1-3; D is unclear. The V gene lost 3 bases and the J gene lost 0 bases, with 6 bases spanning the gap. Germline loops: CDR1 SEHNR, CDR2 FQNEAQ (reference sequence). The CDR3 is made up of 14 amino acids.